Below, 21 T cell receptor beta chains from the same sample are listed, as sequenced in a study of blood T cell repertoires in COVID-19. The protocol was immunoSEQ multiplex PCR, while the TCRdb copy is restricted to in-frame clones and leaves out a portion. This table has a few hundred thousand clones, about 89% appearing once. Specimen: peripheral blood. These receptors originate from a woman in her fifties or sixties with acute or convalescent COVID-19.

This chain links TRBV28 with TRBJ1-1, with D possibly being TRBD1 (6 bases). Germline assignment: CDR1 MDHEN and CDR2 SYDVKM. V was shortened by 7 bases and J by 13 bases, with 16 bases between the two germline ends. This CDR3 has 11 amino acids. CDR3 sequence reads: CASISRGGVFF. The DNA of the CDR3 is TGTGCCAGCATCTCTAGGGGGGGGGTTTTCTTT.

The gene calls are TRBV19 and TRBJ2-7, with D possibly TRBD1 on 6 matching bases. Deletions cut 6 bases from V and 2 bases from J, with 20 bases between. This CDR3 contains 16 residues. Germline loops: CDR1 LNHDA, CDR2 SQIVND (reference sequence). Here the CDR3 reads CASSYILESGAYEQYF. The CDR3 DNA reads as TGTGCCAGTAGCTATATCCTCGAGTCAGGGGCCTACGAGCAGTACTTC.

The chain carries TRBV28 and TRBJ1-1, with D possibly matching TRBD1 (6 bases). The CDR3 length is 17 residues. Germline CDR1 and CDR2: MDHEN and SYDVKM. The V gene lost 5 bases and the J gene lost 0 bases, with 19 bases spanning the gap. CDR3: CASSHTPGHSMNTEAFF. The DNA for the CDR3 is TGTGCCAGCAGTCACACCCCGGGACACTCGATGAACACTGAAGCTTTCTTT.

The rearrangement joins TRBV11-2 to TRBJ1-1, with D hard to call. CDR3 length: 17 residues. CDR1 is SGHAT and CDR2 is FQNNGV in the germline V gene. Trimming left V 0 bases short and J 3 bases short, with 17 bases between. The CDR3 sequence: CASSLDGVRGYDTEAFF. The DNA of the CDR3 is TGTGCCAGCAGCTTAGACGGGGTTCGGGGTTATGACACTGAAGCTTTCTTT.

In this sample, this clone turned up a few times. The V gene is TRBV5-1, the J gene TRBJ2-1; perhaps TRBD1 as D (6 bases). V was pared by 2 bases and J by 10 bases, with 10 bases between. CDR1 is SGHRS, CDR2 YFSETQ, per germline. This CDR3 is 12 amino acids long. CDR3 amino acids: CASSFNDREQFF. The CDR3 DNA follows: TGCGCCAGCAGCTTTAACGACAGGGAGCAGTTCTTC.

The gene calls are TRBV7-2 and TRBJ2-1; possibly TRBD2 for D (6 bases). Germline-derived CDR1 and CDR2 are SGHTA and FQGNSA. This CDR3 spans 16 amino acids. Trimming shortened V by 6 bases and J by 2 bases, and 17 bases separated the two germline ends. This chain's CDR3 is CASSAPGLPPYNEQFF. CDR3 coding DNA: TGTGCCAGCAGTGCTCCGGGACTGCCCCCCTACAATGAGCAGTTCTTC.

The chain has TRBV15 and TRBJ2-7; 7 bases are a match to TRBD1. The CDR3 has 14 residues. In germline, CDR1 is LNHNV, CDR2 YYDKDF (reference sequence). V shed 3 bases and J 1 base; nucleotides not matched to a gene: 3. This CDR3 is CATSSRQGSYEQYF. As DNA, the CDR3 is TGTGCCACCAGCAGCAGACAGGGATCCTACGAGCAGTACTTC.

This clone was seen more than once but under ten times. The chain joins TRBV19 to TRBJ1-4; D remains unclear. The CDR3 contains 14 residues. Trimming stripped 3 bases from V and 6 bases from J, with 11 bases between. CDR1 LNHDA and CDR2 SQIVND come from the germline V gene (reference sequence). The CDR3 region is CASSIPGKDEKLFF. CDR3 sequence (DNA): TGTGCCAGTAGTATTCCGGGTAAGGATGAAAAACTGTTTTTT.

This clone has just one count. The chain has TRBV27 and TRBJ1-1, with 7 bases identical to TRBD1. Germline values: CDR1 MNHEY, CDR2 SMNVEV (reference sequence). CDR3 length equals 15 residues. The J segment lost 4 bases and the V segment lost 0 bases, leaving 5 bases of the junction unmatched. The CDR3 DNA follows: TGTGCCAGCAGTTTATCGGTGACAGGGAGCACTGAAGCTTTCTTT. This codes for CASSLSVTGSTEAFF.

This clone has just a few counts. The gene calls are TRBV7-9 and TRBJ2-7, with D maybe TRBD2 (6 bases). This CDR3 is built from 13 residues. Germline CDR1 SEHNR, CDR2 FQNEAQ (reference sequence). Trimming left V 5 bases short and J 3 bases short, with 11 bases between. The chain's CDR3 is CASSQSGLYEQYF. CDR3 in DNA: TGTGCCAGCAGCCAGAGCGGGCTCTACGAGCAGTACTTC.

CDR3 nucleotide sequence: TGTGCCAGTAGCCCACAGGGGGTAACTGAAGCTTTCTTT. Amino acid sequence: CASSPQGVTEAFF. The chain links TRBV19 to TRBJ1-1, with 8 bases identical to TRBD1. The J segment lost 5 bases and the V segment lost 6 bases, leaving 5 bases of the junction unmatched. Per the germline V gene, CDR1 is LNHDA and CDR2 is SQIVND (reference sequence). CDR3 length: 13 residues.

This clone was detected once. The rearrangement joins TRBV7-3 to TRBJ2-3; 9 bases line up with TRBD2. V shed 0 bases and J 0 bases; nucleotides not matched to a gene: 13. CDR1 and CDR2 (germline): SGHTA, FQGTGA. The CDR3 has 20 residues. CDR3: CASSLTPLAGMGASTDTQYF. CDR3 DNA sequence: TGTGCCAGCAGCTTAACTCCCCTAGCGGGGATGGGTGCTAGCACAGATACGCAGTATTTT.

The chain is built from TRBV4-3 and TRBJ2-7, with TRBD1 matching 9 bases. This CDR3 spans 15 amino acids. Trimming took 2 bases from V and 4 from J; bases not matched to a gene: 6. The germline V gene encodes CDR1 LGHNA and CDR2 YSLEER. CDR3 protein: CASSQLQGAWYEQYF. CDR3 in DNA: TGCGCCAGCAGCCAACTACAGGGGGCGTGGTACGAGCAGTACTTC.

This CDR3 reads CASSLGQPSYGYTF. CDR3 bases: TGCGCCAGCAGCTTGGGACAGCCGAGCTATGGCTACACCTTC. This chain connects TRBV5-1 to TRBJ1-2; weak D call: TRBD1 (5 bases). The CDR3 length is 14 residues. Trimming removed 0 bases at V and 4 bases at J, with 10 bases between. The germline gives CDR1 SGHRS, CDR2 YFSETQ.

This clone was picked up a small number of times. The CDR3 protein is CASSLKTGDQPQHF. The DNA for the CDR3 is TGTGCCAGCAGCTTGAAAACGGGTGATCAGCCCCAGCATTTT. This chain joins TRBV7-2 and TRBJ1-5; D call uncertain. CDR1 is SGHTA and CDR2 is FQGNSA in the germline V gene. This CDR3 is 14 amino acids long. V was cut by 3 bases and J by 5 bases, with 11 bases left in between.

This clone was found once. J is TRBJ1-5 and V is TRBV4-1; 7 bases line up with TRBD1. CDR3 size: 13 residues. Trimming took 5 bases from V and 7 from J; bases not matched to a gene: 5. Germline V gene lookup returns CDR1 MGHRA and CDR2 YSYEKL. The CDR3 DNA reads as TGCGCCAGCAGCAGGGGGCTGGAACAGCCCCAGCATTTT. This codes for CASSRGLEQPQHF.

This clone was seen more than once but under ten times. The V gene is TRBV7-8, the J gene TRBJ1-1; 8 bases match TRBD1. J lost 0 bases, V lost 3 bases, and 3 bases had no gene match. Germline-derived CDR1 and CDR2 are SGHVS and FQNEAQ. CDR3 size: 15 residues. CDR3 DNA sequence: TGTGCCAGCAGCTTCCGGACAGGGATGAACACTGAAGCTTTCTTT. It specifies CASSFRTGMNTEAFF.

This clone is a singleton in its sample. V is TRBV3-1 (or the pseudogene TRBV3-2) and J is TRBJ1-2; 8 bases agree with TRBD1. This CDR3 spans 15 amino acids. The ends lost 1 base at V and 3 bases at J; junction bases unmatched: 4. CDR1 is LGHDT and CDR2 is YNNKEL in the germline V gene (reference sequence). The CDR3 sequence: CASSQGRGHDYGYTF. CDR3 nucleotides: TGTGCCAGCAGCCAAGGCAGGGGGCACGACTATGGCTACACCTTC.

This chain links TRBV7-9 with TRBJ1-5, with 8 bases identical to TRBD1. CDR1 SEHNR and CDR2 FQNEAQ come from the germline V gene (reference sequence). This CDR3 comprises 16 residues. With 6 bases clipped from V and 3 bases from J, the junction kept 10 bases outside the gene matches. DNA for the CDR3: TGTGCCAGCAGACCTCTCGGGACAGGCCTCAATCAGCCCCAGCATTTT. It translates to CASRPLGTGLNQPQHF.

This clone was observed once. The genes are TRBV30 and TRBJ2-7, with a weak D call TRBD2 (6 bases). Germline CDR1 reads GTSNPN; CDR2 reads SVGIG (reference sequence). Trimming left V 1 base short and J 2 bases short, with 21 bases between. The CDR3 has 17 amino acids. The CDR3 protein is CAWSAGSWPLATYEQYF. CDR3 coding DNA: TGTGCCTGGAGTGCGGGAAGCTGGCCACTAGCTACCTACGAGCAGTACTTC.

The gene calls are TRBV7-3 and TRBJ2-1; 13 bases map to TRBD2. The germline gives CDR1 SGHTA, CDR2 FQGTGA. CDR3 length equals 17 residues. V gave up 2 bases and J gave up 7 bases; unmatched junction bases: 8. The CDR3 spells CASSLSPPGLAGNEQFF. The DNA of the CDR3 is TGTGCCAGCAGCTTATCCCCCCCGGGACTAGCGGGGAATGAGCAGTTCTTC.